Listed below are T cell receptor beta chains from one sample, sequenced in a study of T cell responses to AZD1222 COVID-19 vaccine. The protocol was immunoSEQ multiplex PCR, while the TCRdb copy is restricted to in-frame clones and leaves out a portion. The sample yields approximately 150,000 clones, around 94% seen once. Sequencing used peripheral blood, obtained on day 0 of AZD1222 vaccination. These receptors originate from an adult in good health. Each CDR3 is given with its conserved first and last residue. D genes are given only for firm matches. Only part of the rows carry a size: once, few, many, or a class if the clone is expanded.

TRBD1	TRBV7-9	.	14	TRBJ1-1	TGTGCCAGCAGCCCGGGACAGGGGGGCTCTGAAGCTTTCTTT	CASSPGQGGSEAFF
.	TRBV4-2	.	15	TRBJ1-2	TGTGCCAGCAGCCAAGAATCTGTAGCTAACTATGGCTACACCTTC	CASSQESVANYGYTF
.	TRBV20-1	.	9	TRBJ1-1	TGCAGTCTTAACACTGAAGCTTTCTTT	CSLNTEAFF
.	TRBV5-5	.	11	TRBJ2-1	TGTGCCAGCAGCGCCTTCAATGAGCAGTTCTTC	CASSAFNEQFF
TRBD1	TRBV5-6	.	16	TRBJ2-5	TGTGCCAGCAGAAAGGGGACAGGGATGTTAGGAGAGACCCAGTACTTC	CASRKGTGMLGETQYF
.	TRBV14	few	13	TRBJ1-6	TGTGCCAGCAGCCTAAGATCTAATTCACCCCTCCACTTT	CASSLRSNSPLHF
.	TRBV6-5	.	14	TRBJ1-1	TGTGCCAGCTGGAGGGCCACTGTAGACACTGAAGCTTTCTTT	CASWRATVDTEAFF
.	TRBV27	once	14	TRBJ2-1	TGTGCCAGCAAATTGACCGGTTCCTACAATGAGCAGTTCTTC	CASKLTGSYNEQFF
.	TRBV4-1	few	15	TRBJ2-3	TGCGCCAGCAGCCTAGCTAGCCGTAGCACAGATACGCAGTATTTT	CASSLASRSTDTQYF
.	TRBV3-1/TRBV3-2	.	13	TRBJ1-4	TGTGCCAGCAGCCAAGTCCAGAATGAAAAACTGTTTTTT	CASSQVQNEKLFF
.	TRBV12-5	once	14	TRBJ2-7	TGTGCTAGTGGCCCCGGGGCAGGCACCTACGAGCAGTACTTC	CASGPGAGTYEQYF
TRBD1	TRBV5-1	.	14	TRBJ2-7	TGCGCCAGCAGCCCCGGACAGGGGGACTACGAGCAGTACTTC	CASSPGQGDYEQYF
.	TRBV10-1	.	14	TRBJ2-7	TGCGCCAGCAGCACCGGGACGGGGTCCTACGAGCAGTACTTC	CASSTGTGSYEQYF
TRBD1	TRBV28	once	15	TRBJ1-4	TGTGCCAGCAGATCCCCCGGGACAGGGAAAGAAAAACTGTTTTTT	CASRSPGTGKEKLFF
.	TRBV27	.	15	TRBJ1-5	TGTGCCAGCAGGGACCTTGGGGCGGGCAATCAGCCCCAGCATTTT	CASRDLGAGNQPQHF
TRBD1	TRBV30	once	15	TRBJ1-1	TGTGCCTGGACCCAGGACAGGGTAGGGAACACTGAAGCTTTCTTT	CAWTQDRVGNTEAFF
.	TRBV6-5	.	16	TRBJ2-1	TGTGCCAGCAGGTACGGTGTTGGCATTGGTGACAATGAGCAGTTCTTC	CASRYGVGIGDNEQFF
.	TRBV6-1	.	17	TRBJ1-2	TGTGCCAGCAGTGAAGAACCGGGGCCTTACTCCAACTATGGCTACACCTTC	CASSEEPGPYSNYGYTF
TRBD2	TRBV7-8	.	15	TRBJ2-7	TGTGCCAGCAGCTTAGCGCGGGGGATGTGGTACGAGCAGTACTTC	CASSLARGMWYEQYF
.	TRBV27	.	13	TRBJ2-7	TGTGCCAGCAGTTTTGGAGGGAGACGCGAGCAGTACTTC	CASSFGGRREQYF
TRBD1	TRBV6-5	once	14	TRBJ2-7	TGTGCCAGCAGTAAACAGGGGGCGATCGACGAGCAGTACTTC	CASSKQGAIDEQYF
TRBD1	TRBV5-1	.	11	TRBJ1-1	TGCGCCAGCAGCTCTGGGACAGGCGCTTTCTTT	CASSSGTGAFF
.	TRBV12-3/TRBV12-4	.	12	TRBJ2-3	TGTGCCAGCAGTCTGTCCACAGATACGCAGTATTTT	CASSLSTDTQYF
.	TRBV20-1	.	11	TRBJ2-7	TGCAGTGCTGCGCGCGCCTACGAGCAGTACTTC	CSAARAYEQYF
.	TRBV2	.	13	TRBJ1-2	TGTGCCAGCAGTGGAAGGGCGGTCGCTGGCTACACCTTC	CASSGRAVAGYTF
.	TRBV10-3	.	13	TRBJ2-2	TGTGCCATCAGTGCAGGGAACACCGGGGAGCTGTTTTTT	CAISAGNTGELFF
.	TRBV5-4	.	14	TRBJ1-3	TGTGCCAGCAGCTCAGGGGTATCTGGAAACACCATATATTTT	CASSSGVSGNTIYF
.	TRBV4-1	.	16	TRBJ1-2	TGCGCCAGCAGCCAAGGAGGCTCCGCAGGGAGCTATGGCTACACCTTC	CASSQGGSAGSYGYTF
TRBD2	TRBV27	.	16	TRBJ2-7	TGTGCCAGCAGTTTAATGTCTAGCGGGGGGCCCTACGAGCAGTACTTC	CASSLMSSGGPYEQYF
.	TRBV6-1	.	12	TRBJ1-1	TGTGCCAGCAGTGAGCACACTCGAGGGGCTTTCTTT	CASSEHTRGAFF
.	TRBV6-5	.	13	TRBJ2-6	TGTGCCAGCAAAAGCTCTGGGGCCAACGTCCTGACTTTC	CASKSSGANVLTF
TRBD2	TRBV15	few	13	TRBJ2-1	TGTGCCACCAGCAGCGGGACTACAAATGAGCAGTTCTTC	CATSSGTTNEQFF
.	TRBV5-4	.	14	TRBJ2-7	TGTGCCAGCAGCCCGGGTCTGGAAAACTACGAGCAGTACTTC	CASSPGLENYEQYF
.	TRBV5-6	.	13	TRBJ1-1	TGTGCCAGCAGCTTGACAGGAGTCACTGAAGCTTTCTTT	CASSLTGVTEAFF
.	TRBV5-1	.	15	TRBJ2-3	TGCGCCAGCAGCCCAAGAACTCTTAAGGCAGATACGCAGTATTTT	CASSPRTLKADTQYF
.	TRBV19	.	13	TRBJ1-4	TGTGCCACATCACAGGAAGGAGTTGAAAAACTGTTTTTT	CATSQEGVEKLFF
.	TRBV7-9	once	14	TRBJ1-1	TGTGCCAGCAGCTTAGGACTAGTGATCACTGAAGCTTTCTTT	CASSLGLVITEAFF
.	TRBV18	once	15	TRBJ2-7	TGTGCCAGCTCACCGATACCTCTAGTGGGCTACGAGCAGTACTTC	CASSPIPLVGYEQYF
.	TRBV19	.	16	TRBJ2-1	TGTGCCAGTAGTTCCTCAGCCGGGACAACTAAGAATGAGCAGTTCTTC	CASSSSAGTTKNEQFF
.	TRBV10-3	.	13	TRBJ2-5	TGTGCCATCAGCCTGGACCCACAAGAGACCCAGTACTTC	CAISLDPQETQYF
TRBD2	TRBV19	.	14	TRBJ2-2	TGTGCCAGTAATAGCGGGAGAAGGTCCGGGGAGCTGTTTTTT	CASNSGRRSGELFF
.	TRBV29-1	.	14	TRBJ1-1	TGCAGCGTTTCCAAAAACTCAGGGAACACTGAAGCTTTCTTT	CSVSKNSGNTEAFF
.	TRBV2	once	12	TRBJ1-4	TGTGCCAGCAGTAACGAAGCGAAAAAACTGTTTTTT	CASSNEAKKLFF
.	TRBV19	.	14	TRBJ2-3	TGTGCCAGTAGTCTAGCTGGGGCCACAGATACGCAGTATTTT	CASSLAGATDTQYF
.	TRBV11-2	.	14	TRBJ1-2	TGTGCCAGCAGCTTAGACCGTAGGGTAGAGGGCTACACCTTC	CASSLDRRVEGYTF
TRBD1	TRBV10-1	.	13	TRBJ2-1	TGCGCCAGCAGTCTCGACAGGGTTCGTGAGCAGTTCTTC	CASSLDRVREQFF
TRBD2	TRBV12-5	.	13	TRBJ2-7	TGTGCTAGTGGACCGACTAGCTACTACGAGCAGTACTTC	CASGPTSYYEQYF
.	TRBV7-2	.	15	TRBJ1-4	TGTGCCAGCAGCTTAACCGGGGCCCTAAATGAAAAACTGTTTTTT	CASSLTGALNEKLFF
TRBD2	TRBV15	.	14	TRBJ2-5	TGTGCCACCAGCGACGTTCTAGCGGTGGAGACCCAGTACTTC	CATSDVLAVETQYF
.	TRBV30	once	13	TRBJ1-5	TGTGCCTGGAGGTCGGGTAGCAATCAGCCCCAGCATTTT	CAWRSGSNQPQHF
.	TRBV27	few	13	TRBJ1-5	TGTGCCAGCAGTTTAGGCCGCAATCAGCCCCAGCATTTT	CASSLGRNQPQHF
TRBD1	TRBV10-1	.	15	TRBJ1-5	TGCGCCAGCAGTGAAGGGACAGGCTTTGGGCAGCCCCAGCATTTT	CASSEGTGFGQPQHF
TRBD2	TRBV7-2	.	16	TRBJ2-3	TGTGCCAGCAGCTTGGTAGCGGGAGTTAGCACAGATACGCAGTATTTT	CASSLVAGVSTDTQYF
.	TRBV30	.	13	TRBJ1-2	TGTGCCTGGAGTGGAGGACACCTCTATGGCTACACCTTC	CAWSGGHLYGYTF
.	TRBV6-5	.	14	TRBJ1-5	TGTGCCAGCAGTACGACAGGTCCCAATCAGCCCCAGCATTTT	CASSTTGPNQPQHF
.	TRBV25-1	.	14	TRBJ1-3	TGTGCCAGCATAGACAGCGGCTCTGGAAACACCATATATTTT	CASIDSGSGNTIYF
TRBD1	TRBV27	.	16	TRBJ1-1	TGTGCCAGCAGTTTGGGGGCCGGAGACAGGGACACTGAAGCTTTCTTT	CASSLGAGDRDTEAFF
.	TRBV6-5	.	15	TRBJ1-2	TGTGCCAGCAGTTCAACAGGGAAGACCGTCTATGGCTACACCTTC	CASSSTGKTVYGYTF
.	TRBV5-8	.	13	TRBJ1-2	TGTGCCAGCAGCCTATCCGCTAACTATGGCTACACCTTC	CASSLSANYGYTF
.	TRBV6-5	.	13	TRBJ1-1	TGTGCCAGCTACCTCGGGAGGAACACTGAAGCTTTCTTT	CASYLGRNTEAFF